Sequencing of this TCR beta chain was carried out in a study of shared clonotypes between healthy human individuals. Trimming removed 3 bases from V and 0 bases from J, with 15 bases in between. Per the germline V gene, CDR1 is SGHNT and CDR2 is YYREEE (reference sequence). The CDR3 length is 16 residues. Profiling relied on immunoSEQ multiplex PCR, and the TCRdb table lists in-frame clones only, not all of them. This sample yields 2,100,000 or so clones, of which approximately 94% are seen a single time; around 0.13% belongs to the top ten. This rearrangement joins TRBV5-4 to TRBJ2-5; tentatively, D is TRBD2 (6 bases). The sequence came from a man younger than 35 in good health. The specimen sequenced was naive CD4+ T cells sorted from blood. The subset denotes: CD45RA+ positively selected. The CDR3 sequence is CASSSRDSSHQETQYF. CDR3 DNA sequence: TGTGCCAGCAGCTCACGGGACTCCAGTCACCAAGAGACCCAGTACTTC.